These T cell receptor beta chains were read from a single sample in a study of blood T cells in healthy people across ages. MiXCR, run by TCRdb on the 5' RACE reads, gives a single entry per CDR3 protein. The data show 1.5 million to 2 million distinct CDR3 sequences, 28% seen once. What was sequenced was blood. These receptors all come from a woman in her thirties in good health. CDR3s include the opening cysteine and the closing phenylalanine or tryptophan. D genes are given only for firm matches. Clone sizes are given selectively: once, few, many, or a class where the clone is expanded.

v_call	clone_size	j_call	d_call	cdr3_nt	cdr3_aa
TRBV2	-	TRBJ1-5	-	TGTGCCAGCAGTGAAGTCGGAAATAGCAATCAGCCCCAGCATTTT	CASSEVGNSNQPQHF
TRBV7-2	many	TRBJ2-7	-	TGTGCCAGCAGCTTTTTCGACATGAACGAGCAGTACTTC	CASSFFDMNEQYF
TRBV12-5	few	TRBJ1-1	-	TGTGCTAGTGGTTTAAATTTAGGGACGAACACTGAAGCTTTCTTT	CASGLNLGTNTEAFF
TRBV15	many	TRBJ2-7	TRBD2	TGTGCCACCAGCAGAGGAGCGGGGGCCATCAGCGAGCAGTACTTC	CATSRGAGAISEQYF
TRBV10-3	-	TRBJ2-1	TRBD1	TGTGCCATCAGTGAGAGGGAGACAGGGGGGTTCAATGAGCAGTTCTTC	CAISERETGGFNEQFF
TRBV7-2	many	TRBJ2-1	TRBD2	TGTGCCAGCAGCGCGGCACTAGCGGGATACTATGAGCAGTTCTTC	CASSAALAGYYEQFF
TRBV25-1	-	TRBJ2-6	-	TGTGCCAGCAGTGTGTACGGGACCTCCGAAAATGCCAACGTCCTGACTTTC	CASSVYGTSENANVLTF
TRBV4-3	many	TRBJ2-5	-	TGCGCCAGCAGCCAAGTGGGCGGGACACAAGAGACCCAGTACTTC	CASSQVGGTQETQYF
TRBV30	-	TRBJ1-5	TRBD1	TGTGCCTGGAGTGGACAGGGGATTAAGCAAGGCCAGCCCCAGCATTTT	CAWSGQGIKQGQPQHF
TRBV10-1	few	TRBJ2-2	-	TGCGCCAGCAGACGGGAGCTGGACACCGGGGAGCTGTTTTTT	CASRRELDTGELFF
TRBV3-1	-	TRBJ2-1	-	TGTGCCAGCAGCCAGGACGAGGCCTACAATGAGCAGTTCTTC	CASSQDEAYNEQFF
TRBV5-1	few	TRBJ2-7	-	TGCGCCAGCAGCTTGGCGTCTCCCACCCCCTACGAGCAGTACTTC	CASSLASPTPYEQYF
TRBV4-1	-	TRBJ1-1	TRBD1	TGCGCCAGCAGCCAAGTACAGGGGGAGATTGAAGCTTTCTTT	CASSQVQGEIEAFF
TRBV12-3/TRBV12-4	few	TRBJ2-3	-	TGTGCCAGCAGTTCCCAAGGGGACGATACGCAGTATTTT	CASSSQGDDTQYF
TRBV5-1	-	TRBJ2-7	TRBD1	TGCGCCAGCAGCTTCCTTACAGGGGGCAATTGGGAGCAGTACTTC	CASSFLTGGNWEQYF
TRBV7-2	few	TRBJ2-7	-	TGTGCCAGCAGCTTATCGGGTCTCGACGAGCAGTACTTC	CASSLSGLDEQYF
TRBV14	-	TRBJ1-2	-	TGTGCCAGCAACCAAGTCCGGCAGGTGTGGGGCTACACCTTC	CASNQVRQVWGYTF
TRBV6-5	few	TRBJ2-3	-	TGTGCCAGCAGGGGGCCCAGCGGCAGCACAGATACGCAGTATTTT	CASRGPSGSTDTQYF
TRBV3-1	many	TRBJ2-3	TRBD1	TGTGCCAGCAGCCCTGGACAGGGGGATACAGATACGCAGTATTTT	CASSPGQGDTDTQYF
TRBV29-1	-	TRBJ2-5	TRBD2	TGCAGCGTTGAAGGCGGGGGGGCCGGAGAGACCCAGTACTTC	CSVEGGGAGETQYF
TRBV20-1	few	TRBJ2-7	-	TGCAGTGTTCCCCGGGACACCTCCTACGAGCAGTACTTC	CSVPRDTSYEQYF
TRBV3-1	few	TRBJ2-7	-	TGTGCCAGCAGCCCGGGGGGCGATCCTACCTACGAGCAGTACTTC	CASSPGGDPTYEQYF
TRBV9	few	TRBJ2-2	-	TGTGCCAGCAGCCCCTCCGGGGGTAGCGGGGAGCTGTTTTTT	CASSPSGGSGELFF
TRBV5-5	few	TRBJ1-6	-	TGTGCCAGCAGCTTGGAAGTAGGGGCACCCCTCCACTTT	CASSLEVGAPLHF
TRBV3-1	few	TRBJ2-1	TRBD2	TGTGCCAGTGGGCTAGCGGGAACAGGTTTCAATGAGCAGTTCTTC	CASGLAGTGFNEQFF
TRBV7-9	few	TRBJ1-2	TRBD1	TGTGCCAGCAGCCTCAATCTTAGACAGGGCATATATGGCTACACCTTC	CASSLNLRQGIYGYTF
TRBV6-2/TRBV6-3	-	TRBJ2-5	-	TGTGCCAGCAGTTACGGAGCGGAGGGGGAGACCCAGTACTTC	CASSYGAEGETQYF
TRBV28	few	TRBJ1-2	-	TGTGCCAGTAAGACACTTACTTATGGCTACACCTTC	CASKTLTYGYTF
TRBV5-1	few	TRBJ2-5	TRBD2	TGCGCCAGCAGCTTGGAGACTAGCGGGAGTGTTGGACGGACCCAGTACTTC	CASSLETSGSVGRTQYF
TRBV4-2	many	TRBJ2-7	-	TGTGCCAGCAGCCAAGAAGGCGGGAAATCCTACGAGCAGTACTTC	CASSQEGGKSYEQYF
TRBV9	-	TRBJ2-7	TRBD2	TGTGCCAGCAGCGCAGCGGGGGGCCTCTCCTACGAGCAGGACTTC	CASSAAGGLSYEQDF
TRBV5-4	few	TRBJ2-1	-	TGTGCCAGCAGCTTGCCGTTAGCTGCTGCCGGCAATGAGCAGTTCTTC	CASSLPLAAAGNEQFF
TRBV12-3/TRBV12-4	-	TRBJ2-5	-	TGTGCCAGCAGTTTGGGAGGTAGCCCGTCGGAGACCCAGTACTTC	CASSLGGSPSETQYF
TRBV28	-	TRBJ2-4	-	TGTGCCAGCAGTCCTCCCAAGGCAGCGAACATTCAGTACTTC	CASSPPKAANIQYF
TRBV4-2	many	TRBJ2-7	-	TGTGCCAGCAGCCCAAGGGGGGGGGCGACAGTCTACGAGCAGTACTTC	CASSPRGGATVYEQYF
TRBV5-1	many	TRBJ1-2	-	TGCGCCAGCACCCTCGAGGGTCCGCCCGCCAACTATGGCTACACCTTC	CASTLEGPPANYGYTF
TRBV5-1	many	TRBJ2-7	TRBD1	TGCGCCAGCACGACAGGGAGTAATTTCTACGAGCAGTACTTC	CASTTGSNFYEQYF
TRBV12-3/TRBV12-4	-	TRBJ2-3	TRBD2	TGTGCCAGCAGTTTATCGGGGCTAGCGGGGGTCCGAGCAGATACGCAGTATTTT	CASSLSGLAGVRADTQYF
TRBV10-3	few	TRBJ2-7	-	TGTGCCATTGGGGTGGGCAGCAACTTGTACGAGCAGTACTTC	CAIGVGSNLYEQYF
TRBV6-5	-	TRBJ2-1	-	TGTGCCAGCAGTTACTCGTACACGGGAACCAACTACAATGAGCAGTTCTTC	CASSYSYTGTNYNEQFF
TRBV12-3/TRBV12-4	many	TRBJ2-5	-	TGTGCCAGCAGCCAGCGGGAAGAGACCCAGTACTTC	CASSQREETQYF
TRBV20-1	-	TRBJ2-1	-	TGCAGTGCTGCTACCCCGGGCCAAGGGAGGAATGAGCAGTTCTTC	CSAATPGQGRNEQFF
TRBV5-1	-	TRBJ1-2	TRBD1	TGCGCCAGCAGCTTTAACGCCGGGACAGGGGTAGCCCAGGGTGACTACACCTTC	CASSFNAGTGVAQGDYTF
TRBV5-5	many	TRBJ2-7	-	TGTGCCAGCAGCTTGGTCCCCGGGACAATAAGTCTTACCTACGAGCAGTACTTC	CASSLVPGTISLTYEQYF
TRBV7-9	-	TRBJ2-1	-	TGTGCCAGCAGCTTATTGGCAGGGGTAAAGAAAAAGCAGTTCTTC	CASSLLAGVKKKQFF
TRBV7-9	many	TRBJ2-7	TRBD2	TGTGCCAGCAGCCCCCTGGGCGGGGGGAGCTCCTACGAGCAGTACTTC	CASSPLGGGSSYEQYF
TRBV11-2	many	TRBJ2-1	-	TGTGCCTCGGGGGCGTTCTCTAACAATGAGCAGTTCTTC	CASGAFSNNEQFF
TRBV10-2	few	TRBJ1-6	-	TGCGCCAGCGCTCCCGGGCTCGATTCACCCCTCCACTTT	CASAPGLDSPLHF
TRBV7-9	few	TRBJ2-7	-	TGTGCCAGCAGCTTATCAGGGGCCCTATCCTACGAGCAGTACTTC	CASSLSGALSYEQYF
TRBV12-3/TRBV12-4	-	TRBJ1-3	-	TGTGCCAGCAGTCGCCGGGGCTCTGGAAACACCATATATTTT	CASSRRGSGNTIYF